The following is a TCR beta chain sequence with its context. The antigen is unknown. Only in-frame clones appear in the TCRdb table, and some are missing; sequencing was by immunoSEQ multiplex PCR. The sample has some 40,000 clones, approximately 90% seen once. These data come from a study of OX40 agonist ivuxolimab in advanced cancers. Baseline, cycle 4 day 1, and cycle 7 day 1 were the blood sampling points. Study results and caveats: Those patients achieving a partial response at 0.1-3.0 mg/kg showed among the lowest clonal expansion. CD4+ and CD8+ T cells in blood underwent clonal expansion by week 6 at 0.1 to 3.0 mg/kg. Low normalized T-cell clonal expansion was also seen in some nonresponders.

The CDR3 is 16 amino acids. Germline CDR1 reads MDHEN; CDR2 reads SYDVKM. V dropped 4 bases and J dropped 6 bases, with 19 bases sitting between them. The source is an adult with an advanced solid tumor such as melanoma, head and neck, liver or kidney cancer. The chain carries TRBV28 and TRBJ2-1; D assignment may be TRBD1 or TRBD2 (5 bases each). Sequencing was performed on CD4+ or CD8+ T cells sorted from blood, taken in a trial of the OX40 agonist ivuxolimab. The CDR3 DNA reads TGTGCCAGCAGTTCCCTACTATGGGGGAGTAGCAATGAGCAGTTCTTC. It codes for CASSSLLWGSSNEQFF.